This is a list of T cell receptor beta chains from one sample in a study of beta chain features in type 1 diabetes. Only in-frame clones appear in the TCRdb table, and some are missing; sequencing was by immunoSEQ multiplex PCR. This sample has about 240,000 clones, with 14% found just once. Sequenced input: naive CD4+ T cells from blood. The receptors were sampled from a man under 40 with type 1 diabetes. Both conserved end residues are part of each CDR3.

J gene	V gene	CDR3 protein
TRBJ2-7	TRBV6-1	CASSEGGTPYEQYF
TRBJ2-7	TRBV28	CASNRGGSYEQYF
TRBJ2-7	TRBV10-3	CAISESGGRYEQYF
TRBJ2-5	TRBV12-5	CASGLRGQETQYF
TRBJ1-2	TRBV10-3	CAITSTDRGRDYTF
TRBJ1-2	TRBV6-5	CASRRGQTFNYGYTF
TRBJ2-3	TRBV18	CASSSNRGGGTDTQYF
TRBJ2-2	TRBV4-1	CASSQATGSNTGELFF
TRBJ2-7	TRBV7-9	CASSVEGGPTYEQYF
TRBJ2-7	TRBV23-1	CASSQSGQGCSYEQYF
TRBJ1-2	TRBV30	CAWSGGTTFYGYTF
TRBJ2-6	TRBV7-9	CASSLRGGAFLSGANVLTF
TRBJ2-1	TRBV7-9	CASSLVRSGYNEQFF
TRBJ2-7	TRBV5-1	CASSEDNYEQYF
TRBJ1-5	TRBV7-9	CASSLAGRAGVSNQPQHF
TRBJ1-2	TRBV19	CASGGENYGYTF
TRBJ2-1	TRBV5-4	CASSSGLAGASITEQFF
TRBJ1-3	TRBV2	CASSRYRGGNTIYF
TRBJ2-7	TRBV6-5	CASSYSERMSYEQYF
TRBJ2-7	TRBV19	CASSIEGQAEQYF
TRBJ2-5	TRBV19	CASSGPPRDRGGETQYF
TRBJ1-2	TRBV10-3	CALFSTASNGYTF
TRBJ2-2	TRBV7-2	CASSLVIGQAVGELFF
TRBJ2-3	TRBV2	CASSLGQGDTQYF
TRBJ1-2	TRBV19	CASSRRDSNYGYTF
TRBJ1-2	TRBV30	CAWSVQGGPGYTF
TRBJ1-5	TRBV7-9	CASSVGDQPQHF
TRBJ1-1	TRBV11-2	CASSLATGYPTEAFF
TRBJ2-4	TRBV30	CAWDRVAKNIQYF
TRBJ1-1	TRBV5-1	CASNEGNTEAFF
TRBJ2-1	TRBV10-3	CATPGLESYNEQFF